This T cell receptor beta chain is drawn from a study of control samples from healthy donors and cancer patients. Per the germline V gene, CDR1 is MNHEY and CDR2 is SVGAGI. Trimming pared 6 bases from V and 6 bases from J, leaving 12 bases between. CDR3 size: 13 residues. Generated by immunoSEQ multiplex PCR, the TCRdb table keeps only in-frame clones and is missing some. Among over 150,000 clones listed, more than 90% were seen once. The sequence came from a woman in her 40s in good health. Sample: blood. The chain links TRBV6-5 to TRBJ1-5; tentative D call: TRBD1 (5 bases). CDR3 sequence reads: CASRSGRGQPQHF. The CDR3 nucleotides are TGTGCCAGCAGGAGCGGGAGGGGTCAGCCCCAGCATTTT.